The 9 T cell receptor beta chains reported below all come from one sample, sequenced in a study of T cell clonality in common variable immunodeficiency. TCRdb's table, derived via immunoSEQ multiplex PCR, lists solely in-frame clones and lacks some. The sample gives about 60,000 clones, none seen only once, and the top ten clones hold 1.5% to 2%. Sequenced input: peripheral blood mononuclear cells. These receptors were obtained from a person between 18 and 75 years old in good health.

There are many counts of this clone. The read ends 3 residues before the CDR3 terminus; that terminus is restored from the germline J gene. V is TRBV28 and J is TRBJ2-7, with 8 nucleotides matching TRBD2. The CDR3 length is 13 residues. Germline trimming cut 6 bases from V and 5 bases from J; bases unmatched to any gene: 6. Germline-derived CDR1 and CDR2 are MDHEN and SYDVKM. CDR3 protein: CASSRGGIHEQYF. The DNA read from the CDR3 is TGTGCCAGCAGCCGGGGGGGTATCCACGAG.

The table lists this clone with many counts. The observed sequence ends 3 residues before the CDR3 terminus, with the missing tail filled in from the germline J gene. The chain is built from TRBV2 and TRBJ2-3; 11 bases match TRBD2. CDR1 is SNHLY and CDR2 is FYNNEI in the germline V gene. This CDR3 has 17 amino acids. The V gene end was trimmed by 8 bases and the J gene end by 0 bases; junction bases not matched to a gene: 10. This chain's CDR3 is CASRGGLAVSSTDTQYF. The CDR3 DNA, read in part, is TGTGCCAGCCGGGGGGGACTAGCGGTTTCTAGCACAGATACG.

The sample holds many counts of this clone. The read ends 3 residues shy of where the CDR3 ends; the end is completed using the germline J gene. The gene calls are TRBV5-4 and TRBJ2-1; 12 bases match TRBD2. The CDR3 is made up of 15 amino acids. The germline V gene encodes CDR1 SGHNT and CDR2 YYREEE (reference sequence). J lost 8 bases, V lost 4 bases, and 7 bases had no gene match. CDR3 DNA, as far as it was read: TGTGCCAGCAGCCCTAGCGGGAGGGCCGGTGATGAG. Its translation: CASSPSGRAGDE. The full CDR3 sequence reads CASSPSGRAGDEQFF. Full variable domain (missing parts from reference TRBV5-4 and TRBJ2-1): ETGVTQSPTHLIKTRGQQVTLRCSSQSGHNTVSWYQQALGQGPQFIFQYYREEENGRGNFPPRFSGLQFPNYSSELNVNALELDDSALYLCASSPSGRAGDEQFFGPGTRLTVL.

This clone showed up many times. The CDR3 goes on 3 residues after the read ends, and that part is filled in from the germline J gene. This chain links TRBV19 with TRBJ2-7, with a weak D call TRBD2 (6 bases). V lost 4 bases, J lost 1 base, and 11 bases lay in between. The CDR3 runs 14 residues. Per the germline V gene, CDR1 is LNHDA and CDR2 is SQIVND (reference sequence). CDR3 sequence: CASSTGTGSYEQYF. The CDR3 bases that were read are TGTGCCAGTAGTACCGGGACTGGTTCCTACGAG. The full variable domain, in which reference TRBV19 and TRBJ2-7 provide the parts outside the CDR3, is DGGITQSPKYLFRKEGQNVTLSCEQNLNHDAMYWYRQDPGQGLRLIYYSQIVNDFQKGDIAEGYSVSREKKESFPLTVTSAQKNPTAFYLCASSTGTGSYEQYFGPGTRLTVT.

This clone has ten or more counts. The missing CDR3 end, 3 residues past where the read stops, is filled in from the germline J gene. The chain has TRBV2 and TRBJ2-1; unclear D gene. Trimming left V 6 bases short and J 1 base short, with 13 bases between. Germline CDR1 is SNHLY and CDR2 is FYNNEI. This CDR3 has 15 residues. The DNA read from the CDR3 is TGTGCCAGCAGCCCAGATAACGGGTCCTACAATGAG. It specifies CASSPDNGSYNE. The entire CDR3 sequence reads CASSPDNGSYNEQFF. Full variable domain (rest looked up from reference TRBV2 and TRBJ2-1): EPEVTQTPSHQVTQMGQEVILRCVPISNHLYFYWYRQILGQKVEFLVSFYNNEISEKSEIFDDQFSVERPDGSNFTLKIRSTKLEDSAMYFCASSPDNGSYNEQFFGPGTRLTVL.

This clone was detected many times. The observed sequence ends 3 residues before the CDR3 terminus, with the missing tail filled in from the germline J gene. The V gene is TRBV10-3, the J gene TRBJ2-3, with TRBD2 matching 14 bases. Germline trimming cut 11 bases from V and 8 bases from J; bases unmatched to any gene: 9. The germline V gene encodes CDR1 ENHRY and CDR2 SYGVKD. The CDR3 contains 14 residues. The CDR3 sequence is CAPKGLAGVSTQYF. The part of the CDR3 DNA that was read is TGTGCCCCCAAGGGACTAGCGGGAGTTTCTACG.

This clone showed up many times. The sequence runs out 3 residues before the end of the CDR3; the remainder is reconstructed from the germline J gene. V and J are TRBV10-3 and TRBJ2-1; 8 bases align to TRBD2. Trimming cost V 3 bases and J 7 bases; bases outside gene matches: 5. Germline V gene data show CDR1 as ENHRY and CDR2 as SYGVKD. The CDR3 is 14 amino acids. The sequenced CDR3 bases are TGTGCCATCAGTGAAAGCGGGAGTTGGAATGAG. This codes for CAISESGSWNE. The whole CDR3 sequence reads CAISESGSWNEQFF.

This clone was seen at least ten times. The missing CDR3 end, 3 residues past where the read stops, is filled in from the germline J gene. The V gene is TRBV28, the J gene TRBJ2-7; 8 bases match TRBD1. The CDR3 consists of 13 residues. V shed 2 bases and J 4 bases; nucleotides not matched to a gene: 1. CDR1 and CDR2 from the germline V gene are MDHEN and SYDVKM. Partial CDR3 DNA: TGTGCCAGCAGTTTAGACAGGGGATACGAG. Residues: CASSLDRGYE. From start to end, the CDR3 is CASSLDRGYEQYF. Full variable domain (rest looked up from reference TRBV28 and TRBJ2-7): DVKVTQSSRYLVKRTGEKVFLECVQDMDHENMFWYRQDPGLGLRLIYFSYDVKMKEKGDIPEGYSVSREKKERFSLILESASTNQTSMYLCASSLDRGYEQYFGPGTRLTVT.

This clone was detected ten times or more. The read falls 3 residues short of the CDR3 end, and the missing part is taken from the germline J gene. The V call is TRBV6-9, the J call TRBJ2-1; 8 bases match TRBD2. This CDR3 has 19 residues. Trimming at V came to 9 bases and at J to 7 bases, leaving 26 bases not matched to a gene. The germline CDR1 and CDR2 sequences are MNHGY and SVAAGI. The CDR3 protein is CARTIGPWAGGYPSNEQFF. The CDR3 bases that were read are TGTGCCAGGACGATAGGACCGTGGGCGGGGGGATACCCATCGAATGAG.